These 10 T cell receptor beta chains share one sample of origin, sequenced in a study of CD8+ T cells in alopecia areata. cDNA prepared by RNA extraction and subsequent reverse transcription served as the template for sequencing. TCRdb keeps only in-frame clones here, not all; method: immunoSEQ multiplex PCR. Among 150,000 to 190,000 clones listed, more than 45% were seen once. The source material was CD8+ T cells sorted from blood, sampled at week 0. These TCRs come from a human donor with alopecia areata.

The chain has TRBV29-1 and TRBJ2-5; D is unresolved. The tail of the sequence fits TRBJ2-7 better, so the J call may be wrong. Germline V gives CDR1 SQVTM, CDR2 ANQGSEA. The CDR3 covers 12 residues. The CDR3 nucleotides read TGCAGCGTCAGGTTCCCCTCCTACGAGCAGTACTTC. This codes for CSVRFPSYEQYF.

This clone appeared a few times. The rearrangement uses TRBV29-1 and TRBJ2-3; TRBD2 matches at 12 bases. Per the germline V gene, CDR1 is SQVTM and CDR2 is ANQGSEA. This CDR3 region has 15 residues. The junction had 8 bases not matched to a gene; V was cut back by 8 bases and J by 2 bases. CDR3 in DNA: TGCAGCACTTCACTAGCGGGGGGTCTCACAGATACGCAGTATTTT. Translated, it gives CSTSLAGGLTDTQYF.

The DNA for the CDR3 is TGTGCCAGCAGCTTGGGCGGAGAAACGGTCAGGCAGCCCCAGCATTTT. Its protein is CASSLGGETVRQPQHF. The V and J genes are TRBV5-6 and TRBJ1-5; D not resolved. There are 16 residues in the CDR3. Germline CDR1 and CDR2: SGHDT and YYEEEE. The V and J ends lost 0 bases and 7 bases respectively, with 17 bases between them.

The genes are TRBV6-1 and TRBJ2-2, with TRBD1 identical over 11 bases. Germline-derived CDR1 and CDR2 are MNHNS and SASEGT. The CDR3 loop spans 16 amino acids. V shed 2 bases and J 4 bases; nucleotides not matched to a gene: 3. The CDR3 region has the DNA TGTGCCAGCAGTGAATGGGACAGGGGGAGCACCGGGGAGCTGTTTTTT. As protein: CASSEWDRGSTGELFF.

This chain joins TRBV15 and TRBJ1-5, with D uncertain. Germline lookup yields CDR1 LNHNV and CDR2 YYDKDF (reference sequence). This CDR3 has 15 residues. Deletions cut 5 bases from V and 5 bases from J, with 16 bases between. In DNA form, the CDR3 reads TGTGCCACCAGCCCCAACCCGAGAGGTGATCAGCCCCAGCATTTT. This sequence encodes CATSPNPRGDQPQHF.

The V gene is TRBV5-1, the J gene TRBJ2-3, with D unresolved. This CDR3 has 16 residues. V was pared by 4 bases and J by 6 bases, with 21 bases between. Germline lookup yields CDR1 SGHRS and CDR2 YFSETQ. As DNA, the CDR3 is TGCGCCAGCAGCCTGCGAGGTAGTTCGTTTGGGGATACGCAGTATTTT. Protein: CASSLRGSSFGDTQYF.

In its sample, this clone was seen a few times. The rearrangement links TRBV18 to TRBJ1-2; a possible D gene is TRBD1 (5 bases). The CDR3 totals 14 residues. Germline V gene sequence: CDR1 KGHSH, CDR2 LQKENI. The germline V and J ends were trimmed by 0 bases and 6 bases, with 11 bases remaining between them. CDR3 nucleotide sequence: TGTGCCAGCTCACCACCGGGGCGAAAGAATGGCTACACCTTC. This codes for CASSPPGRKNGYTF.

The J gene is TRBJ2-1, the V gene TRBV4-1; 7 bases align to TRBD2. This CDR3 has 14 residues. Germline assignment: CDR1 MGHRA and CDR2 YSYEKL. Losses at the gene ends were 4 bases for V and 8 bases for J; bases not matched to a gene: 8. CDR3 sequence reads: CASSPRLAGDEQFF. CDR3 coding DNA: TGCGCCAGCAGCCCCCGACTAGCTGGTGATGAGCAGTTCTTC.

There are a few counts of this clone. The gene calls are TRBV9 and TRBJ2-7; 9 nucleotides line up with TRBD1. The CDR3 runs to 14 residues. Germline CDR1 and CDR2: SGDLS and YYNGEE. After removal of 2 bases from V and 4 bases from J, the junction contained 4 bases not matched to a gene. The CDR3 region has the DNA TGTGCCAGCAGCGTGGGACAGGGATTTTACGAGCAGTACTTC. Amino acids: CASSVGQGFYEQYF.

The chain is built from TRBV27 and TRBJ1-2; D is possibly TRBD1 (6 bases). The V and J ends lost 5 bases and 8 bases respectively, with 15 bases between them. Germline CDR1 and CDR2: MNHEY and SMNVEV (reference sequence). The CDR3 totals 13 residues. Here the CDR3 reads CASSPGGQRGYTF. In DNA, the CDR3 is TGTGCCAGCAGTCCGGGCGGACAGAGAGGCTACACCTTC.